Listed below are T cell receptor beta chains from one sample, sequenced in a study of T-cell reconstitution after alpha-beta-depleted transplantation in children. MiXCR, run by TCRdb on the PCR reads, gives a single entry per CDR3 protein. The sample yields roughly 500,000 distinct CDR3 sequences, about 30% seen once. The sample was PBMCs from the stem cell graft donor, taken from the stem cell graft. The receptors shown here come from a human donor who donated a stem cell graft to a child with aplastic anemia. The CDR3 runs from the conserved cysteine through the conserved F or W. Fields, in order: CDR3 protein, J gene, V gene.

CASSQDGGTGSEAFF,TRBJ1-1,TRBV4-3
CASSIYGGGENTEAFF,TRBJ1-1,TRBV7-9
CASSVAEGWDYGYTF,TRBJ1-2,TRBV9
CASSLYTQETQYF,TRBJ2-5,TRBV6-1
CASSEIGTEETQYF,TRBJ2-5,TRBV28
CSVAGATPYF,TRBJ2-5,TRBV29-1
CSAQNHRGRKNEQFF,TRBJ2-1,TRBV20-1
CASSFFQSDTQYF,TRBJ2-3,TRBV12-3/TRBV12-4
CASSTGQGGYGYTF,TRBJ1-2,TRBV19
CATSDHRTSGIADTQYF,TRBJ2-3,TRBV24-1
CSAEDYNEQFF,TRBJ2-1,TRBV20-1
CSARHPTSGANTGELFF,TRBJ2-2,TRBV20-1
CASSSLGARRDTQYF,TRBJ2-3,TRBV7-8
CASRSLAGGTGELFF,TRBJ2-2,TRBV12-3/TRBV12-4
CASSQAGTPYNEQFF,TRBJ2-1,TRBV7-9
CASSDQSATYGYTF,TRBJ1-2,TRBV12-3/TRBV12-4
CASSRRERDEQYF,TRBJ2-7,TRBV12-3/TRBV12-4
CASSLDAARAYNTEAFF,TRBJ1-1,TRBV7-2
CATAERLTTDTQYF,TRBJ2-3,TRBV11-2
CSATSGTQNTEAFF,TRBJ1-1,TRBV20-1
CSAREGGTDYGYTF,TRBJ1-2,TRBV20-1
CASSLALTNTEQFF,TRBJ2-1,TRBV7-8
CASSLEGQKLSYNEQFF,TRBJ2-1,TRBV7-6
CASSLRLAGGRAGELFF,TRBJ2-2,TRBV27
CASSPGRQQETQYF,TRBJ2-5,TRBV18
CSANTRGWEYNEQFF,TRBJ2-1,TRBV20-1
CASSPRQASANQPQHF,TRBJ1-5,TRBV5-6
CASKVAGSSYEQYF,TRBJ2-7,TRBV7-2
CASSLRMSGLAGEDNEQFF,TRBJ2-1,TRBV12-3/TRBV12-4
CASSQHARPLQETQYF,TRBJ2-5,TRBV19
CASSPSTDTSNGYTF,TRBJ1-2,TRBV12-3/TRBV12-4
CASSSLLTGVGTEAFF,TRBJ1-1,TRBV27
CASSPPSSGRPYNEQFF,TRBJ2-1,TRBV18
CSARDSWGLQETQYF,TRBJ2-5,TRBV20-1
CASSLDSNNQPQHF,TRBJ1-5,TRBV12-3/TRBV12-4
CASSWGGQSDTQYF,TRBJ2-3,TRBV5-1
CASSFLAAGAEQFF,TRBJ2-1,TRBV7-9
CSAGQGHEQFF,TRBJ2-1,TRBV20-1
CASSYRQGVKEKLFF,TRBJ1-4,TRBV5-5
CASSLPGTDGYTF,TRBJ1-2,TRBV28
CSAAEPGLINEQFF,TRBJ2-1,TRBV20-1
CASGTGAQPQHF,TRBJ1-5,TRBV6-6
CATSLLGGRRSYEQYF,TRBJ2-7,TRBV15
CASSLDPLGEQYF,TRBJ2-7,TRBV7-9
CASSSRDRGVYNSPLHF,TRBJ1-6,TRBV27
CASSLADYEQYF,TRBJ2-7,TRBV7-9
CASSVSGKAYEQYF,TRBJ2-7,TRBV9
CASSLDPNLENTEAFF,TRBJ1-1,TRBV11-2
CASSIGGQGAKNIQYF,TRBJ2-4,TRBV19
CATSRASGSYNEQFF,TRBJ2-1,TRBV15
CASSRMTSGMSDEQFF,TRBJ2-1,TRBV7-9
CASSLVPRAGDNEQFF,TRBJ2-1,TRBV28
CSARDDSPPLHF,TRBJ1-6,TRBV20-1